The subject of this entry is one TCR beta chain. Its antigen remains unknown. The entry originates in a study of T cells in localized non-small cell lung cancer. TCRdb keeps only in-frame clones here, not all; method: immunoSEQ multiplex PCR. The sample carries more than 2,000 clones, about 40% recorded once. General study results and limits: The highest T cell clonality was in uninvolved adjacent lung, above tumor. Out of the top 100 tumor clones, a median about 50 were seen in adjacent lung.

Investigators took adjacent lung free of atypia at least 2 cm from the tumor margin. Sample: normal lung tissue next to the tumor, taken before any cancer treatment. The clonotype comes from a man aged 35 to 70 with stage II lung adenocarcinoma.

CDR3 region: CASSLGRTGYNEQFF. In DNA form, the CDR3 reads TGCGCCAGCAGCTTGGGGCGGACAGGATACAATGAGCAGTTCTTC. The V gene is TRBV5-1, the J gene TRBJ2-1, with 7 bases aligning to TRBD1. Trimming removed 0 bases from V and 4 bases from J; junction bases left unmatched: 4. The CDR3 extends over 15 amino acids. Germline V CDR1 and CDR2: SGHRS, YFSETQ.